The 32 T cell receptor beta chains presented below share a single source sample, sequenced in a study of OX40 agonist ivuxolimab in advanced cancers. Clones were sequenced by immunoSEQ multiplex PCR, and TCRdb holds only the in-frame ones, with some missing. The profile shows tens of thousands of clones, around 90% of them singletons. The sample in question was CD4+ or CD8+ T cells sorted from blood, obtained in a trial of the OX40 agonist ivuxolimab. All receptors come from an adult with an advanced solid tumor such as melanoma, head and neck, liver or kidney cancer.

This clone counts as medium-sized. V and J are TRBV30 and TRBJ1-1, with D unclear. Between the trimmed V and J ends, which lost 5 bases and 1 base, there was a span of 2 bases. Germline V gene sequence: CDR1 GTSNPN, CDR2 SVGIG (reference sequence). This CDR3 spans 10 amino acids. The CDR3, as DNA: TGTGCCTGGGGGAACACTGAAGCTTTCTTT. Translating gives CAWGNTEAFF.

This sequence joins TRBV27 and TRBJ2-1; the match to TRBD2 covers 7 bases. This CDR3 comprises 14 residues. The V gene end was trimmed by 2 bases and the J gene end by 10 bases; junction bases not matched to a gene: 8. The germline gives CDR1 MNHEY, CDR2 SMNVEV (reference sequence). The CDR3 DNA follows: TGTGCCAGCAGTTTAGCGGGAGATGTCGGGGAGCAGTTCTTC. It yields the protein CASSLAGDVGEQFF.

J is TRBJ1-2 and V is TRBV4-1, with D maybe TRBD1 (6 bases). The CDR3 loop spans 15 amino acids. The V gene's germline CDR1 is MGHRA and CDR2 YSYEKL. Deletions cut 0 bases from V and 4 bases from J, with 12 bases between. The CDR3 DNA follows: TGCGCCAGCAGCCAAGACCCAGGGGACCTCTATGGCTACACCTTC. This gives the protein CASSQDPGDLYGYTF.

The CDR3 bases are TGTGCCAGCAGTGAATACGGAGGTCCCAAAGGGGCCAACGTCCTGACTTTC. This translates into CASSEYGGPKGANVLTF. The V gene is TRBV25-1, the J gene TRBJ2-6; maybe TRBD2 (5 bases). The length of the CDR3 is 17 residues. The V end lost 0 bases, the J end lost 4 bases, and 13 bases lay between the germline ends. The germline V gene encodes CDR1 MGHDK and CDR2 SYGVNS.

The CDR3 coding sequence is TGTGCCAGCAACCCCCAGATCGAGGTCTCCGACTATGGCTACACCTTC. It codes for CASNPQIEVSDYGYTF. The V and J genes are TRBV9 and TRBJ1-2; D remains unclear. Germline V gene lookup returns CDR1 SGDLS and CDR2 YYNGEE. Trimming stripped 6 bases from V and 3 bases from J, with 21 bases between. The CDR3 extends over 16 amino acids.

The CDR3 sequence: CASSFSDSVQETQYF. As DNA, the CDR3 is TGTGCCAGCAGCTTTAGCGATAGCGTCCAAGAGACCCAGTACTTC. The chain has TRBV11-1 and TRBJ2-5; a weak D match, TRBD2 (5 bases). This CDR3 is 15 amino acids long. Germline assignment: CDR1 SGHAT and CDR2 FQDESV (reference sequence). V dropped 3 bases and J dropped 1 base, with 12 bases sitting between them. The full variable domain, in which reference TRBV11-1 and TRBJ2-5 provide the parts outside the CDR3, is EAEVAQSPRYKITEKSQAVAFWCDPISGHATLYWYRQILGQGPELLVQFQDESVVDDSQLPKDRFSAERLKGVDSTLKIQPAELGDSAMYLCASSFSDSVQETQYFGPGTRLLVL.

The chain joins TRBV7-9 to TRBJ2-5; 8 bases agree with TRBD2. The V gene's germline CDR1 is SEHNR and CDR2 FQNEAQ (reference sequence). The V segment lost 5 bases and the J segment 0 bases; nucleotides outside the gene matches: 11. The CDR3 covers 17 residues. The CDR3 reads CASSDAFKRGNQETQYF. DNA of the CDR3: TGTGCCAGCAGCGACGCTTTCAAGCGGGGGAACCAAGAGACCCAGTACTTC.

This sequence joins TRBV27 and TRBJ2-4, with 8 bases identical to TRBD1. Losses at the gene ends were 2 bases for V and 0 bases for J; bases not matched to a gene: 3. Germline CDR1 reads MNHEY; CDR2 reads SMNVEV (reference sequence). The length of the CDR3 is 16 residues. The CDR3 reads CASSLRDRLAKNIQYF. CDR3 coding DNA: TGTGCCAGCAGTTTACGGGACAGGCTAGCCAAAAACATTCAGTACTTC.

This chain connects TRBV5-6 to TRBJ2-7; 8 bases align to TRBD1. V lost 3 bases, J lost 2 bases, and 4 bases stayed unmatched. The CDR3 is 14 amino acids. Germline values: CDR1 SGHDT, CDR2 YYEEEE. DNA of the CDR3: TGTGCCAGCAGCTATGGGACAGGTGCCTACGAGCAGTACTTC. Its translation: CASSYGTGAYEQYF. The full variable domain, in which reference TRBV5-6 and TRBJ2-7 provide the parts outside the CDR3, is DAGVTQSPTHLIKTRGQQVTLRCSPKSGHDTVSWYQQALGQGPQFIFQYYEEEERQRGNFPDRFSGHQFPNYSSELNVNALLLGDSALYLCASSYGTGAYEQYFGPGTRLTVT.

The V and J genes are TRBV2 and TRBJ1-5, with D uncertain. Per germline, CDR1 SNHLY and CDR2 FYNNEI. This CDR3 contains 14 residues. V was cut by 7 bases and J by 4 bases, with 14 bases left in between. The CDR3 bases are TGTGCCAGCACCCCTTCGGAAAGGAATCAGCCCCAGCATTTT. Its protein product is CASTPSERNQPQHF.

The chain employs TRBV6-6 and TRBJ1-5; D ambiguous. CDR1 is MNHNY and CDR2 is SVGAGI in the germline V gene (reference sequence). This CDR3 is 15 amino acids long. Trimming pared 5 bases from V and 0 bases from J, leaving 11 bases between. CDR3 nucleotides: TGTGCCAGCAGTCAATCAGAGTATAGCAATCAGCCCCAGCATTTT. The encoded protein is CASSQSEYSNQPQHF.

This clone appeared once. The chain joins TRBV15 to TRBJ2-7; 11 nucleotides align to TRBD1. V lost 1 base, J lost 3 bases, and 5 bases stayed unmatched. The length of the CDR3 is 16 residues. The V gene's germline CDR1 is LNHNV and CDR2 YYDKDF (reference sequence). The CDR3 region has the DNA TGTGCCACCAGCAGAGGTCCCGGGACAGGGGGCTACGAGCAGTACTTC. It is translated as CATSRGPGTGGYEQYF.

This clone appeared a single time. V gene TRBV4-2 combines with J gene TRBJ2-2; 7 nucleotides align to TRBD1. The CDR3 is 15 residues long. J was trimmed by 2 bases and V by 1 base; bases with no gene match: 1. The germline CDR1 and CDR2 sequences are LGHNA and YNFKEQ. The CDR3 sequence is CASSQGQGNTGELFF. The CDR3 DNA follows: TGTGCCAGCAGCCAAGGACAGGGCAACACCGGGGAGCTGTTTTTT.

The V gene is TRBV6-6, the J gene TRBJ2-1; 8 nucleotides align to TRBD2. Germline CDR1 and CDR2: MNHNY and SVGAGI (reference sequence). V lost 7 bases, J lost 4 bases, and 9 bases stayed unmatched. This CDR3 region has 15 residues. Here the CDR3 reads CASTRTSGGYNEQFF. The CDR3 DNA sequence: TGTGCCAGCACCAGAACGAGCGGGGGTTACAATGAGCAGTTCTTC.

The rearrangement links TRBV5-1 to TRBJ1-3; possible D gene TRBD1, 6 bases. This CDR3 contains 16 residues. Germline lookup yields CDR1 SGHRS and CDR2 YFSETQ. V gave up 2 bases and J gave up 2 bases, with 14 bases separating them. This chain's CDR3 is CASSLTTGTPGNTIYF. CDR3 in DNA: TGCGCCAGCAGCTTAACTACAGGGACTCCTGGAAACACCATATATTTT. The full variable domain, its missing parts supplied by reference TRBV5-1 and TRBJ1-3, is KAGVTQTPRYLIKTRGQQVTLSCSPISGHRSVSWYQQTPGQGLQFLFEYFSETQRNKGNFPGRFSGRQFSNSRSEMNVSTLELGDSALYLCASSLTTGTPGNTIYFGEGSWLTVV.

The chain recombines TRBV9 with TRBJ2-1; 10 nucleotides match TRBD2. The CDR3 is 15 residues long. The V gene end was trimmed by 3 bases and the J gene end by 9 bases; junction bases not matched to a gene: 9. In germline, CDR1 is SGDLS, CDR2 YYNGEE. As DNA, the CDR3 is TGTGCCAGCAGCGCCTATAGCGGGGGGCTCGGTGAGCAGTTCTTC. This codes for CASSAYSGGLGEQFF.

The sample holds a few counts of this clone. The rearrangement joins TRBV5-8 to TRBJ2-7; no firm D call. The V gene lost 1 base and the J gene lost 6 bases, with 2 bases spanning the gap. This CDR3 has 10 residues. Germline V gives CDR1 SGHTS, CDR2 YDEGEE. CDR3 DNA: TGTGCCAGCAGCTTGCTCGAGCAGTACTTC. It codes for CASSLLEQYF.

This clone has just one count. The genes are TRBV11-3 and TRBJ2-3; D is unclear. This CDR3 spans 13 amino acids. Between the trimmed V and J ends, which lost 5 bases and 7 bases, there was a span of 13 bases. Germline lookup yields CDR1 SGHNT and CDR2 YENEEA. The CDR3 DNA sequence: TGTGCCAGCAGCGACGACGCCTTAAATACGCAGTATTTT. Its translation: CASSDDALNTQYF.

The V and J genes are TRBV28 and TRBJ2-1, with 14 bases that match TRBD2. The germline gives CDR1 MDHEN, CDR2 SYDVKM. This CDR3 has 18 residues. Losses at the gene ends were 3 bases for V and 4 bases for J; bases not matched to a gene: 8. The CDR3 region is CASSFPRLAGGVYNEQFF. The CDR3 bases are TGTGCCAGCAGTTTTCCCCGACTAGCGGGGGGGGTATACAATGAGCAGTTCTTC.

The V and J genes are TRBV27 and TRBJ2-1, with TRBD1 as a possible D gene (6 bases). Germline CDR1 MNHEY, CDR2 SMNVEV (reference sequence). The CDR3 totals 14 residues. V was pared by 3 bases and J by 5 bases, with 11 bases between. CDR3 sequence: CASSFSDSHNEQFF. DNA for the CDR3: TGTGCCAGCAGTTTTTCGGACAGCCACAATGAGCAGTTCTTC.

V gene TRBV6-7 combines with J gene TRBJ1-2; D call uncertain. TRBV6-7 is designated an ORF whose function remains uncertain. The V end was cut by 7 bases, the J end by 8 bases, with 11 bases between. The CDR3 extends over 11 amino acids. The CDR3: CASTISPGYTF. The CDR3 nucleotides are TGTGCCAGCACCATAAGTCCCGGCTACACCTTC.

The chain recombines TRBV6-1 with TRBJ2-5; no reliable D call. Germline V CDR1 and CDR2: MNHNS, SASEGT. The V end lost 6 bases, the J end lost 3 bases, and 5 bases lay between the germline ends. The CDR3 is 11 amino acids. The CDR3 sequence is CASSLEETQYF. CDR3 sequence (DNA): TGTGCCAGCAGCCTAGAAGAGACCCAGTACTTC.

The gene calls are TRBV14 and TRBJ2-1; possibly TRBD1 for D (5 bases). Trimming shortened V by 1 base and J by 6 bases, and 10 bases separated the two germline ends. Germline V gives CDR1 SGHDN, CDR2 FVKESK. The CDR3 is 14 amino acids. The CDR3 spells CASSQVQGRNEQFF. In DNA, the CDR3 is TGTGCCAGCAGCCAAGTTCAGGGTCGCAATGAGCAGTTCTTC.

The chain joins TRBV29-1 to TRBJ1-1; D is possibly TRBD1 (5 bases). The V gene's germline CDR1 is SQVTM and CDR2 ANQGSEA. This CDR3 has 15 residues. The V end was cut by 6 bases, the J end by 8 bases, with 25 bases between. The CDR3 sequence: CSVSSRGGSGIEAFF. CDR3 coding DNA: TGCAGCGTCTCTTCACGGGGGGGATCGGGGATAGAAGCTTTCTTT.

This clone was seen more than once but under ten times. The rearrangement joins TRBV4-2 to TRBJ2-7; D possibly uses TRBD1 or TRBD2 (5 bases each). The length of the CDR3 is 13 residues. V shed 3 bases and J shed 6 bases, with 12 bases lying between them. Germline CDR1 and CDR2: LGHNA and YNFKEQ. The CDR3 region is CASSQGRVSEQYF. The CDR3 DNA is TGTGCCAGCAGCCAGGGGCGGGTCTCCGAGCAGTACTTC.

The V call is TRBV7-9, the J call TRBJ1-5; D is ambiguous. This CDR3 has 13 residues. Trimming took 5 bases from V and 4 from J, leaving 9 bases between them. Per germline, CDR1 SEHNR and CDR2 FQNEAQ (reference sequence). The CDR3 DNA reads as TGTGCCAGCAGCCCTGACTCAAATCAGCCCCAGCATTTT. Its protein is CASSPDSNQPQHF.

The chain has TRBV7-2 and TRBJ2-1; D may match TRBD1 or TRBD2 (5 bases each). V lost 4 bases and J lost 10, with 17 bases in between. The CDR3 loop spans 14 amino acids. Germline V lookup: CDR1 SGHTA, CDR2 FQGNSA. CDR3 DNA: TGTGCCAGCAGCTCCTCGGGGCTCGAGGTGGAGCAGTTCTTC. Translation: CASSSSGLEVEQFF.

V gene TRBV2 combines with J gene TRBJ1-5; weak D call: TRBD1 (5 bases). Germline values: CDR1 SNHLY, CDR2 FYNNEI. Between the trimmed V and J ends, which lost 1 base and 0 bases, there was a span of 19 bases. The CDR3 consists of 19 residues. The CDR3 protein is CASSEGRETGPYSNQPQHF. The CDR3 bases are TGTGCCAGCAGTGAAGGGAGAGAGACGGGACCCTATAGCAATCAGCCCCAGCATTTT.

Notes on this clone: Mismatch with germline at one junction end may stem from a read error. The chain links TRBV29-1 to TRBJ2-3; TRBD2 might be the D (6 bases). Germline assignment: CDR1 SQVTM and CDR2 ANQGSEA. CDR3 size: 14 residues. CDR3 sequence reads: CSVEGLAHTDTQYF. CDR3 DNA sequence: TGCAGCGTCGAAGGGCTAGCGCACACAGATACGCAGTATTTT.

This clone has a single count. The chain employs TRBV6-5 and TRBJ1-2; TRBD1 matches 7 bases. The CDR3 contains 11 residues. Germline CDR1 and CDR2: MNHEY and SVGAGI. Trimming removed 7 bases from V and 4 bases from J; junction bases left unmatched: 0. CDR3 DNA: TGTGCCAGCACAGGGGGCTATGGCTACACCTTC. It is translated as CASTGGYGYTF.

The chain has TRBV5-6 and TRBJ1-2, with TRBD1 identical over 7 bases. The length of the CDR3 is 14 residues. J was trimmed by 1 base and V by 3 bases; bases with no gene match: 3. Germline V gene data show CDR1 as SGHDT and CDR2 as YYEEEE. The CDR3 DNA sequence: TGTGCCAGCAGCTGGGGACAGCTTAACTATGGCTACACCTTC. It is translated as CASSWGQLNYGYTF.

V is TRBV12-5 and J is TRBJ1-1; a weak D match, TRBD1 (6 bases). Trimming took off 5 bases at V and 4 bases at J, with 11 bases between the two ends. The germline CDR1 and CDR2 sequences are LGHNT and FRNRAP. The CDR3 is made up of 13 amino acids. The CDR3 region is CASGPQGGTEAFF. The DNA for the CDR3 is TGTGCTAGTGGTCCCCAAGGGGGCACTGAAGCTTTCTTT.